Given below is one T cell receptor (beta chain) in context. Here immunoSEQ multiplex PCR was the method, and the copy in TCRdb shows in-frame clones only, minus some. This table has approximately 37,000 clones, approximately 84% appearing once. This CDR3 contains 15 residues. The germline V and J ends were trimmed by 0 bases and 2 bases, with 9 bases remaining between them. The germline CDR1 and CDR2 sequences are SGHRS and YFSETQ. The treatment was: randomized to nivolumab then ipilimumab (arm A) or the reverse (arm B). The sample comes from a study of sequential checkpoint blockade in melanoma. About the study: Arm A got nivolumab then ipilimumab; arm B the reverse, 1:1.

Sample: CD8+ T cells sorted from blood (inferred from file names), taken from a patient given nivolumab and ipilimumab in sequence. The receptor was derived from a human donor with melanoma. The V call is TRBV5-1, the J call TRBJ2-1; a possible D gene is TRBD2 (5 bases). The CDR3 spells CASSLAVTTYNEQFF. DNA of the CDR3: TGCGCCAGCAGCTTGGCCGTGACTACCTACAATGAGCAGTTCTTC.